What follows are 7 T cell receptor beta chains derived from one specimen sequenced in a study of shared clonotypes between healthy human individuals. Repertoires were generated with immunoSEQ multiplex PCR, while TCRdb's copy carries only in-frame clones and drops some. This table holds over a million clones, over 95% found once. Sequencing was performed on naive CD4+ T cells sorted from blood. Subset of the sample: CD45RA+ positively selected. The receptors were sampled from a man younger than 45 in good health.

In nucleotides, the CDR3 is TGTGCCAGCAGCGTAGCCGCCGACACCGGGGAGCTGTTTTTT. Translated, it gives CASSVAADTGELFF. The V gene is TRBV9, the J gene TRBJ2-2; unclear D gene. CDR1 and CDR2 (germline): SGDLS, YYNGEE. The CDR3 has 14 residues. Trimming took off 0 bases at V and 3 bases at J, with 6 bases between the two ends.

The chain is built from TRBV7-8 and TRBJ1-2, with TRBD1 as a possible D gene (6 bases). From germline, CDR1 is SGHVS and CDR2 FQNEAQ. CDR3 length: 14 amino acids. V lost 1 base and J 8 bases, leaving 14 bases between the germline ends. CDR3 sequence: CASSLGGAPAGYTF. For the CDR3, the DNA is TGTGCCAGCAGCTTAGGGGGGGCTCCGGCAGGCTACACCTTC.

The genes are TRBV5-1 and TRBJ1-1; D gene uncertain. CDR1 SGHRS and CDR2 YFSETQ come from the germline V gene. This CDR3 is 14 amino acids long. V was pared by 0 bases and J by 4 bases, with 10 bases between. CDR3 coding DNA: TGCGCCAGCAGCTTGGTTCCTGGGTCCACTGAAGCTTTCTTT. It translates to CASSLVPGSTEAFF.

The genes are TRBV28 and TRBJ1-2; D is undetermined. The CDR3 has 15 residues. Trimming took off 8 bases at V and 4 bases at J, with 20 bases between the two ends. Per the germline V gene, CDR1 is MDHEN and CDR2 is SYDVKM. The CDR3 spells CASCPPGLYTYGYTF. CDR3 in DNA: TGTGCCAGCTGCCCTCCGGGCCTATATACCTATGGCTACACCTTC.

Note on this clone: Other DNA sequences within the sample encode an identical CDR3. The V call is TRBV28, the J call TRBJ2-3; D unclear. The germline V gene has CDR1 MDHEN and CDR2 SYDVKM. This CDR3 has 12 residues. The germline V and J ends were trimmed by 3 bases and 5 bases, with 6 bases remaining between them. The CDR3 DNA follows: TGTGCCAGCAGTTTTTCTAGAGATACGCAGTATTTT. Its translation is CASSFSRDTQYF.

This chain links TRBV14 with TRBJ2-7; the D gene is possibly TRBD1 (6 bases). This CDR3 region has 14 residues. V lost 0 bases to trimming and J lost 6 bases, with 12 bases between them. Germline CDR1 SGHDN, CDR2 FVKESK. Here the CDR3 reads CASSQDTGIGEQYF. The CDR3 DNA sequence: TGTGCCAGCAGCCAAGATACAGGGATTGGCGAGCAGTACTTC.

The V call is TRBV5-1, the J call TRBJ1-1; D may be TRBD1 (6 bases). With 0 bases removed from V and 5 bases from J, the gap between germline ends came to 17 bases. Germline V lookup: CDR1 SGHRS, CDR2 YFSETQ. The CDR3 runs to 16 residues. The CDR3 loop is CASSLATGPDRTEAFF. CDR3 sequence (DNA): TGCGCCAGCAGCTTGGCCACGGGACCCGACAGGACTGAAGCTTTCTTT. Full variable domain (outside the CDR3, taken from reference TRBV5-1 and TRBJ1-1): KAGVTQTPRYLIKTRGQQVTLSCSPISGHRSVSWYQQTPGQGLQFLFEYFSETQRNKGNFPGRFSGRQFSNSRSEMNVSTLELGDSALYLCASSLATGPDRTEAFFGQGTRLTVV.